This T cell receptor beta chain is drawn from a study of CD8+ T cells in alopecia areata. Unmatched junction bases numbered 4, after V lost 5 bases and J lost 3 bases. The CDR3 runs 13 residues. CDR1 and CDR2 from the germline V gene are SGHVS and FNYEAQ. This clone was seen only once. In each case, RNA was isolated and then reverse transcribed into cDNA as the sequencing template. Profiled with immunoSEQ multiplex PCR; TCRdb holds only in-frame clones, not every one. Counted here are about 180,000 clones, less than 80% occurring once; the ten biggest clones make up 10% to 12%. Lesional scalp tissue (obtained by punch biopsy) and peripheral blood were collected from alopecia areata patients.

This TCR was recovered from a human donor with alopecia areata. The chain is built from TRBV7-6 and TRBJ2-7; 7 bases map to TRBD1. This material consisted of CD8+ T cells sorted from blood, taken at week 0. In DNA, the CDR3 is TGTGCCAGCAGCGCACGACAGGGCTACGAGCAGTACTTC. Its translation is CASSARQGYEQYF. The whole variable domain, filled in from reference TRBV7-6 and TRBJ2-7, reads GAGVSQSPRYKVTKRGQDVALRCDPISGHVSLYWYRQALGQGPEFLTYFNYEAQQDKSGLPNDRFSAERPEGSISTLTIQRTEQRDSAMYRCASSARQGYEQYFGPGTRLTVT.